Following are 16 T cell receptor beta chains from one sample sequenced in a study of T cell repertoires in cytomegalovirus infection. TCRdb recomputed calls from the reads with MiXCR, one row per CDR3 protein. Here the sample spans 400,000 to 550,000 distinct CDR3 sequences, about 11% being singletons. Specimen: PBMCs. The receptors here all came from a human donor in good health (CMV status not recorded). Some clones in this sample may be carry-over from other donors' samples.

The rearrangement joins TRBV5-1 to TRBJ2-5, with TRBD2 identical over 7 bases. CDR1 is SGHRS and CDR2 is YFSETQ in the germline V gene. This CDR3 has 15 residues. V lost 0 bases, J lost 4 bases, and 6 bases stayed unmatched. CDR3 in DNA: TGCGCCAGCAGCTTGGCAGCGGGGAGAGCAGAGACCCAGTACTTC. It is translated as CASSLAAGRAETQYF.

V and J are TRBV7-9 and TRBJ2-6; the D gene is possibly TRBD2 (5 bases). V lost 0 bases, J lost 0 bases, and 15 bases lay in between. The V gene's germline CDR1 is SEHNR and CDR2 FQNEAQ (reference sequence). The CDR3 runs 19 residues. CDR3 sequence: CASSLAGEGSLSGANVLTF. The CDR3 DNA reads TGTGCCAGCAGCTTAGCAGGAGAGGGCAGTCTCTCTGGGGCCAACGTCCTGACTTTC.

The table lists this clonotype with many counts. The chain uses TRBV5-1 and TRBJ2-7; 10 bases match TRBD1. The CDR3 totals 16 residues. After removal of 3 bases from V and 3 bases from J, the junction contained 9 bases not matched to a gene. CDR1 and CDR2 (germline): SGHRS, YFSETQ. CDR3: CASSSTTGGFGYEQYF. Here the CDR3 DNA reads TGCGCCAGCAGCTCGACGACAGGGGGCTTCGGCTACGAGCAGTACTTC. Based on the CDR3 plus reference TRBV5-1 and TRBJ2-7, the full variable domain is KAGVTQTPRYLIKTRGQQVTLSCSPISGHRSVSWYQQTPGQGLQFLFEYFSETQRNKGNFPGRFSGRQFSNSRSEMNVSTLELGDSALYLCASSSTTGGFGYEQYFGPGTRLTVT.

This clonotype was counted a few times. The chain links TRBV23-1 to TRBJ2-5; 8 nucleotides line up with TRBD2. TRBV23-1 is an ORF; its function is uncertain. V dropped 3 bases and J dropped 1; count of bases not matched to a gene: 7. This CDR3 region has 16 residues. CDR3 bases: TGCGCCAGCAGTCATCACAGCGGGGGATCCCAAGAGACCCAGTACTTC. This encodes CASSHHSGGSQETQYF.

Many counts were recorded for this clonotype. This chain links TRBV5-1 with TRBJ1-1; 8 bases are a match to TRBD1. CDR1 and CDR2 from the germline V gene are SGHRS and YFSETQ. J was trimmed by 0 bases and V by 5 bases; bases with no gene match: 9. The CDR3 length is 16 residues. The CDR3 is CASSPGQANMNTEAFF. CDR3 sequence (DNA): TGCGCCAGCAGTCCGGGACAGGCAAACATGAACACTGAAGCTTTCTTT.

This clonotype was recorded at least ten times. V usage is TRBV7-9 and J usage is TRBJ2-1; 9 nucleotides line up with TRBD2. The length of the CDR3 is 15 residues. V was pared by 2 bases and J by 6 bases, with 5 bases of the junction left unmatched. Per the germline V gene, CDR1 is SEHNR and CDR2 is FQNEAQ (reference sequence). The CDR3 nucleotides read TGTGCCAGCAGCTTATCAGGCGGGAGGGGCAATGAGCAGTTCTTC. Translating gives CASSLSGGRGNEQFF.

This clonotype was observed at least ten times. The DNA is left out, because the CDR3 cannot be placed on it with certainty; the CDR3 is given as TCRdb lists it. The V gene is TRBV7-5, the J gene TRBJ2-1; the tabulated D call, TRBD1, remains unverified against the DNA. TRBV7-5 is assigned pseudogene status. The CDR3 adds up to 20 amino acids, both ends counted. The CDR3 protein is CISVPEDLGPQGAFRLGQFF.

This clonotype was seen at least ten times. This chain links TRBV7-9 with TRBJ2-2; D might be TRBD1 or TRBD2, each matching 6 bases. CDR3 size: 14 residues. Trimming removed 5 bases at V and 2 bases at J, with 9 bases between. From germline, CDR1 is SEHNR and CDR2 FQNEAQ (reference sequence). The CDR3 here is CASSRGDNTGELFF. In DNA, the CDR3 is TGTGCCAGCAGCAGGGGGGACAACACCGGGGAGCTGTTTTTT.

This clonotype turned up a few times. V gene TRBV2 combines with J gene TRBJ2-2; 8 nucleotides agree with TRBD1. CDR1 SNHLY and CDR2 FYNNEI come from the germline V gene. CDR3 size: 16 residues. Trimming cost V 6 bases and J 4 bases; bases outside gene matches: 10. This CDR3 is CASSSTGTGVTGELFF. As DNA, the CDR3 is TGTGCCAGCAGCTCAACCGGGACAGGAGTCACCGGGGAGCTGTTTTTT.

This clonotype was picked up many times. The J gene is TRBJ2-5, the V gene TRBV28, with D perhaps given as TRBD1 or TRBD2 (5 bases each). Trimming left V 5 bases short and J 4 bases short, with 14 bases between. Per germline, CDR1 MDHEN and CDR2 SYDVKM. The CDR3 loop spans 14 amino acids. CDR3 in DNA: TGTGCCAGCAGTGTGGACCGGGGCCCAGAGACCCAGTACTTC. Its protein product is CASSVDRGPETQYF. The full variable domain, completed using reference TRBV28 and TRBJ2-5, is DVKVTQSSRYLVKRTGEKVFLECVQDMDHENMFWYRQDPGLGLRLIYFSYDVKMKEKGDIPEGYSVSREKKERFSLILESASTNQTSMYLCASSVDRGPETQYFGPGTRLLVL.

This clonotype was found many times. The chain joins TRBV7-9 to TRBJ1-6; 8 nucleotides line up with TRBD1. This CDR3 has 16 amino acids. The junction had 9 bases not matched to a gene; V was cut back by 5 bases and J by 6 bases. Germline CDR1 is SEHNR and CDR2 is FQNEAQ (reference sequence). The CDR3 is CASSPGQGLSNSPLHF. CDR3 coding DNA: TGTGCCAGCAGCCCCGGACAGGGATTAAGTAATTCACCCCTCCACTTT.

This clonotype was counted many times. One end of the junction is discordant with germline, which a read error may explain. The chain couples TRBV4-1 to TRBJ2-1; D is uncertain. CDR1 is MGHRA and CDR2 is YSYEKL in the germline V gene. The CDR3 loop spans 15 amino acids. The CDR3 DNA reads TGCGCCAGCAGCCAAGGGTTTGGCGTCTACATTGAGCAGTTCTTC. Encoded protein: CASSQGFGVYIEQFF.

The sample holds a few counts of this clonotype. The genes are TRBV7-9 and TRBJ1-3; no definite D call. Deletions cut 2 bases from V and 4 bases from J, with 9 bases between. Germline V CDR1 and CDR2: SEHNR, FQNEAQ (reference sequence). The CDR3 length is 14 residues. CDR3 loop: CASSLILSGNTIYF. The CDR3 DNA reads as TGTGCCAGCAGCTTAATCCTAAGCGGAAACACCATATATTTT.

This clonotype was observed many times. The chain uses TRBV20-1 and TRBJ2-2; D is uncertain. This CDR3 spans 16 amino acids. V dropped 0 bases and J dropped 1 base, with 12 bases sitting between them. The V gene's germline CDR1 is DFQATT and CDR2 SNEGSKA (reference sequence). The CDR3 here is CSARDLFRVNTGELFF. The CDR3 DNA reads TGCAGTGCTAGAGATCTATTTAGAGTGAACACCGGGGAGCTGTTTTTT.

About this clonotype: The CDR3 does not end in the conserved phenylalanine or tryptophan, so this is likely a read error. No DNA is shown, since the ends of the CDR3 on it are uncertain; the CDR3 is the one TCRdb lists. The V and J genes are TRBV6-1 and TRBJ1-2. The CDR3 is 15 amino acids in total, end residues counted. The V gene's germline CDR1 is MNHNS and CDR2 SASEGT. Here the CDR3 reads CASSEEVGLGSGCTS.

This clonotype came up many times. The rearrangement uses TRBV2 and TRBJ2-1; unclear D gene. V lost 7 bases and J 10 bases, leaving 8 bases between the germline ends. The CDR3 consists of 10 residues. In germline, CDR1 is SNHLY, CDR2 FYNNEI. The CDR3 DNA reads TGTGCCAGCAACTACCCCGAGCAGTTCTTC. This codes for CASNYPEQFF.